These 14 T cell receptor beta chains originate from one sample sequenced in a study of control samples from healthy donors and cancer patients. Clones were sequenced by immunoSEQ multiplex PCR, and TCRdb holds only the in-frame ones, with some missing. This sample has about 94,000 clones, with about nine tenths found just once. Sequencing was performed on blood. These receptors originate from a woman aged 18 to 35 in good health.

This clone was recorded once. The V call is TRBV9, the J call TRBJ2-5, with 8 bases aligning to TRBD1. The V gene end was trimmed by 3 bases and the J gene end by 4 bases; junction bases not matched to a gene: 5. This CDR3 is built from 14 residues. Germline V gene data show CDR1 as SGDLS and CDR2 as YYNGEE. This CDR3 reads CASSGGTGRETQYF. In DNA form, the CDR3 reads TGTGCCAGCAGCGGGGGGACAGGCCGAGAGACCCAGTACTTC.

This clone came up once. The chain employs TRBV2 and TRBJ2-3, with a weak D call TRBD2 (7 bases). This CDR3 has 19 residues. With 9 bases removed from V and 2 bases from J, the gap between germline ends came to 30 bases. CDR1 is SNHLY, CDR2 FYNNEI, per germline. CDR3 bases: TGTGCCAGAGATATTATGGATTCAAAACAGGGACTACTCACAGATACGCAGTATTTT. It translates to CARDIMDSKQGLLTDTQYF. Supplemented by reference TRBV2 and TRBJ2-3, the full variable domain reads EPEVTQTPSHQVTQMGQEVILRCVPISNHLYFYWYRQILGQKVEFLVSFYNNEISEKSEIFDDQFSVERPDGSNFTLKIRSTKLEDSAMYFCARDIMDSKQGLLTDTQYFGPGTRLTVL.

The genes are TRBV9 and TRBJ1-6, with D perhaps matching TRBD1 (6 bases). The CDR3 loop spans 16 amino acids. The germline gives CDR1 SGDLS, CDR2 YYNGEE. With 0 bases removed from V and 9 bases from J, the gap between germline ends came to 16 bases. The CDR3 nucleotides read TGTGCCAGCAGCGTAGATCAAAGGGGGTCGGCTTCACCCCTCCACTTT. Translation: CASSVDQRGSASPLHF.

The chain employs TRBV21-1 and TRBJ1-1; the table names TRBD1, a call not compared with the DNA. TRBV21-1 is designated a pseudogene. The CDR3 has 16 amino acids. The CDR3 sequence: CASSTKKTDMNTEAFF. CDR3 in DNA: TGTGCCAGCAGCACTAAGAAGACAGATATGAACACTGAAGCTTTCTTT.

V is TRBV6-6 and J is TRBJ1-2, with D maybe TRBD1 (5 bases). Germline lookup yields CDR1 MNHNY and CDR2 SVGAGI (reference sequence). This CDR3 region has 13 residues. Trimming cost V 4 bases and J 3 bases, with 9 bases left between them. CDR3: CASSWQGDYGYTF. For the CDR3, the DNA is TGTGCCAGCAGTTGGCAGGGCGACTATGGCTACACCTTC.

The rearrangement joins TRBV2 to TRBJ1-5; D gene unclear. CDR1 is SNHLY, CDR2 FYNNEI, per germline. Trimming shortened V by 6 bases and J by 3 bases, and 12 bases separated the two germline ends. The CDR3 spans 14 residues. The CDR3 DNA is TGTGCCAGCAGCAGGACGGACTCCAATCAGCCCCAGCATTTT. Translation: CASSRTDSNQPQHF. Using reference TRBV2 and TRBJ1-5 for the parts outside the CDR3, the full variable domain is EPEVTQTPSHQVTQMGQEVILRCVPISNHLYFYWYRQILGQKVEFLVSFYNNEISEKSEIFDDQFSVERPDGSNFTLKIRSTKLEDSAMYFCASSRTDSNQPQHFGDGTRLSIL.

The genes are TRBV7-3 and TRBJ2-3, with TRBD2 identical over 9 bases. The ends lost 5 bases at V and 2 bases at J; junction bases unmatched: 5. This CDR3 is 15 amino acids long. CDR1 is SGHTA and CDR2 is FQGTGA in the germline V gene. The CDR3 here is CASSPSGAFTDTQYF. CDR3 nucleotides: TGTGCCAGCAGCCCTAGCGGGGCCTTCACAGATACGCAGTATTTT.

The chain joins TRBV9 to TRBJ1-2; no firm D call. CDR3 length: 14 amino acids. The germline V and J ends were trimmed by 3 bases and 3 bases, with 12 bases remaining between them. Germline CDR1 and CDR2: SGDLS and YYNGEE. CDR3 in amino acids: CASSGTRRDYGYTF. The DNA for the CDR3 is TGTGCCAGCAGCGGCACTAGGCGAGACTATGGCTACACCTTC.

This chain connects TRBV2 to TRBJ1-2, with D possibly TRBD1 on 6 matching bases. With 7 bases removed from V and 8 bases from J, the gap between germline ends came to 20 bases. The germline V gene encodes CDR1 SNHLY and CDR2 FYNNEI. The CDR3 spans 14 residues. DNA of the CDR3: TGTGCCAGCACCGAAGGGCGGGGGCTGCGGGGCTACACCTTC. Translation gives CASTEGRGLRGYTF.

V usage is TRBV5-1 and J usage is TRBJ2-3; 8 bases fit TRBD2. The germline V gene encodes CDR1 SGHRS and CDR2 YFSETQ. V lost 2 bases and J lost 3; bases outside the gene matches: 2. This CDR3 region has 14 residues. CDR3 sequence: CASSFAGGTDTQYF. The CDR3 DNA follows: TGCGCCAGCAGCTTTGCGGGGGGAACAGATACGCAGTATTTT.

The CDR3 loop reads CASSQGAAEAFF. The DNA for the CDR3 is TGTGCCAGCAGCCAGGGGGCGGCTGAAGCTTTCTTT. J is TRBJ1-1 and V is TRBV3-1 (or the pseudogene TRBV3-2); D perhaps matches TRBD1 (6 bases). The CDR3 runs to 12 residues. V lost 3 bases to trimming and J lost 6 bases, with 8 bases between them. Germline V gives CDR1 LGHDT, CDR2 YNNKEL (reference sequence).

The rearrangement joins TRBV2 to TRBJ1-5; 8 positions match TRBD1. CDR1 is SNHLY and CDR2 is FYNNEI in the germline V gene. Trimming cost V 9 bases and J 4 bases; bases outside gene matches: 2. This CDR3 spans 12 amino acids. CDR3 nucleotides: TGTGCCAGTAGGACAGGGAATCAGCCCCAGCATTTT. This encodes CASRTGNQPQHF.

This rearrangement joins TRBV24-1 to TRBJ2-7, with 7 nucleotides matching TRBD2. V trimming: 7 bases; J trimming: 1 base; junction bases outside the gene matches: 0. This CDR3 region has 12 residues. Germline CDR1 is KGHDR and CDR2 is SFDVKD. CDR3 DNA sequence: TGTGCCACCAGCGGGGGGTCCTACGAGCAGTACTTC. Encoded protein: CATSGGSYEQYF.

This clone turned up a few times. The gene calls are TRBV14 and TRBJ1-2, with a weak D call TRBD1 (5 bases). The V gene lost 0 bases and the J gene lost 0 bases, with 8 bases spanning the gap. The CDR3 has 15 residues. Germline CDR1 reads SGHDN; CDR2 reads FVKESK. CDR3 bases: TGTGCCAGCAGCCAAGATTGGGGCTCTAACTATGGCTACACCTTC. This sequence encodes CASSQDWGSNYGYTF.